One T cell receptor beta chain is described in this entry. No antigen is known for it. V shed 5 bases and J shed 8 bases, with 18 bases lying between them. The CDR3 sequence is 15 residues long. Germline CDR1 reads KGHSH; CDR2 reads LQKENI. This entry is derived from a study of T cell repertoires in cytomegalovirus infection. TCRdb ran MiXCR on the reads and lists one entry per CDR3 protein. The sample includes some 200,000 distinct CDR3 sequences, roughly 19% seen only once; the top ten take less than 3.5%. The study's findings and limits: Carriers of CMV and the relevant HLA type were discriminated by public TCR beta frequency.

This TCR was recovered from a human donor in good health (CMV status not recorded). Some clones in this sample may be carry-over from other donors' samples. The chain recombines TRBV18 with TRBJ1-4; D is unresolved. The sample consisted of PBMCs. CDR3 in DNA: TGTGCCAGCTCAACGGGGAACCAATTCCGGGAAAAACTGTTTTTT. It translates to CASSTGNQFREKLFF. Combining the CDR3 with reference TRBV18 and TRBJ1-4 gives the whole variable domain NAGVMQNPRHLVRRRGQEARLRCSPMKGHSHVYWYRQLPEEGLKFMVYLQKENIIDESGMPKERFSAEFPKEGPSILRIQQVVRGDSAAYFCASSTGNQFREKLFFGSGTQLSVL.